The sequence of this T cell receptor (beta chain) was determined in a study of blood T cell repertoires in COVID-19. At the level of the study: Acute and convalescent COVID-19 specimens originated in the United States, Italy and Spain.

The V and J ends lost 6 bases and 8 bases, in that order; junction bases with no gene match: 15. CDR1 is MNHNY, CDR2 SVGAGI, per germline (reference sequence). The length of the CDR3 is 16 residues. Under the authors' procedure: Reference gene primer amplification yielded estimated nucleated cell counts. Sequencing used immunoSEQ multiplex PCR; TCRdb keeps in-frame clones, though not all of them. V and J calls and clone size are copied from that table; D and trimming were computed from the DNA. The sample consists of some 100,000 clones, roughly 79% of them appearing once. This receptor was taken from a man aged 65 to 85 with active or convalescent COVID-19. Sequencing was performed on peripheral blood. The rearrangement uses TRBV6-6 and TRBJ2-1, with 8 bases aligning to TRBD1. The CDR3 loop reads CASRPTLRTGWDEQFF. The CDR3 DNA follows: TGTGCCAGCAGACCTACTCTACGGACAGGGTGGGATGAGCAGTTCTTC.